This T cell receptor (beta chain) derives from a study of T cell changes during pregnancy in multiple sclerosis. CDR3 length equals 14 residues. Trimming took off 7 bases at V and 8 bases at J, with 20 bases between the two ends. Germline CDR1 is SNHLY and CDR2 is FYNNEI. Produced via immunoSEQ multiplex PCR; TCRdb's table is partial and in-frame only. The repertoire has about 69,000 clones, 85% to 95% of them found once; the top ten carry just under 2%. This sequence originates from a female donor in good health, enrolled as a control in a pregnancy study. This rearrangement joins TRBV2 to TRBJ1-2; possibly TRBD1 for D (6 bases). The sequencing used peripheral blood, collected in the third trimester of pregnancy. The DNA of the CDR3 is TGTGCCAGCAACAGCGGGGGACATGATGGGGGCTACACCTTC. This encodes CASNSGGHDGGYTF.